These T cell receptor beta chains were read from a single sample in a study of CD8 T cells in ankylosing spondylitis. One entry per CDR3 protein results from TCRdb running MiXCR on the 5' RACE reads. The table records roughly 160,000 distinct CDR3 sequences, 11% of them present only once. The source material was blood, either unsorted or a sorted T cell fraction (not recorded which). The receptors stem from a male donor with ankylosing spondylitis or in good health (not recorded which). CDR3s include the opening cysteine and the closing phenylalanine or tryptophan. The order of the fields is J gene, V gene, CDR3 protein.

J: TRBJ1-3; V: TRBV29-1; CDR3: CSVLTGPGNTIYF
J: TRBJ2-2; V: TRBV6-5; CDR3: CASSYSGGPGELFF
J: TRBJ2-4; V: TRBV14; CDR3: CASSQESAALAKNIQYF
J: TRBJ2-3; V: TRBV28; CDR3: CASKTGGLSGTDTQYF
J: TRBJ2-1; V: TRBV4-2; CDR3: CASSQDWREQFF
J: TRBJ2-7; V: TRBV7-2; CDR3: CASSPRVSEQYF
J: TRBJ2-7; V: TRBV9; CDR3: CASSVGVDEQYF
J: TRBJ2-7; V: TRBV5-6; CDR3: CASSLLLADSYEQYF
J: TRBJ1-2; V: TRBV11-3; CDR3: CASSLRAGNYGYTF
J: TRBJ1-1; V: TRBV6-5; CDR3: CASSLRSTGDEAFF
J: TRBJ1-2; V: TRBV12-3/TRBV12-4; CDR3: CASKSPGRQGYGYTF
J: TRBJ1-1; V: TRBV18; CDR3: CASSPGQADQMNTEAFF
J: TRBJ2-1; V: TRBV9; CDR3: CASSVGWVGLSYNEQFF
J: TRBJ2-5; V: TRBV7-6; CDR3: CASSPYGSGSQETQYF
J: TRBJ1-4; V: TRBV15; CDR3: CATSTTGGRNEKLFF
J: TRBJ2-1; V: TRBV7-8; CDR3: CASSPSGGTYNEQFF
J: TRBJ2-2; V: TRBV5-6; CDR3: CASSFWTGVNTGELFF
J: TRBJ1-5; V: TRBV2; CDR3: CASSDSNQPQHF
J: TRBJ1-1; V: TRBV11-3; CDR3: CASSPSTGTNTEAFF
J: TRBJ1-1; V: TRBV6-1; CDR3: CASSGGTGGNTEAFF
J: TRBJ2-1; V: TRBV5-6; CDR3: CASSLKGGVGYNEQFF
J: TRBJ2-3; V: TRBV7-2; CDR3: CASSARGTDTQYF
J: TRBJ2-1; V: TRBV7-9; CDR3: CASREASGIHEQFF
J: TRBJ2-7; V: TRBV7-6; CDR3: CASSPSGGGIHEQYF
J: TRBJ2-1; V: TRBV7-2; CDR3: CASSLALQDSGRQFF
J: TRBJ2-1; V: TRBV14; CDR3: CASSQEGTSPYNEQFF
J: TRBJ2-2; V: TRBV20-1; CDR3: CSATLSGTASNTGELFF
J: TRBJ1-1; V: TRBV5-6; CDR3: CASSFYSGTIKNTEAFF
J: TRBJ1-1; V: TRBV29-1; CDR3: CSVEVNFNTEAFF
J: TRBJ2-4; V: TRBV5-1; CDR3: CASSFGQGRNIQYF
J: TRBJ1-2; V: TRBV5-1; CDR3: CASSRSGTVTYGYTF
J: TRBJ1-2; V: TRBV7-9; CDR3: CASSEPQGAWGYTF
J: TRBJ2-7; V: TRBV6-1; CDR3: CASRPESLSYEQYF
J: TRBJ1-2; V: TRBV5-1; CDR3: CASSLAGQGADGYTF
J: TRBJ2-1; V: TRBV6-5; CDR3: CASSYSELLGPNEQFF
J: TRBJ2-3; V: TRBV5-5; CDR3: CASSYSTGEGTDTQYF
J: TRBJ1-3; V: TRBV5-1; CDR3: CASSFDGGGNTIYF
J: TRBJ1-1; V: TRBV19; CDR3: CASRPMETTEAFF
J: TRBJ1-1; V: TRBV12-3/TRBV12-4; CDR3: CASSSRIEAFF
J: TRBJ2-3; V: TRBV5-1; CDR3: CASSLRYSGQDDTDTQYF
J: TRBJ2-7; V: TRBV5-1; CDR3: CASSLARGYEQYF
J: TRBJ1-3; V: TRBV20-1; CDR3: CSAREWSARSSGNTIYF
J: TRBJ1-5; V: TRBV28; CDR3: CASTEGEYYSNQPQHF
J: TRBJ2-1; V: TRBV12-3/TRBV12-4; CDR3: CASSFGQVNEQFF
J: TRBJ1-5; V: TRBV20-1; CDR3: CSAPTGGGQPQHF
J: TRBJ2-7; V: TRBV7-9; CDR3: CASSPPFLGQGGYEQYF
J: TRBJ2-7; V: TRBV5-1; CDR3: CASSWDISEQYF
J: TRBJ2-5; V: TRBV3-1; CDR3: CASSQWDGVYF
J: TRBJ2-2; V: TRBV5-1; CDR3: CASSPLLSGGLNTGELFF